Listed below are T cell receptor beta chains from one sample, sequenced in a study of T cells in Graves' hyperthyroidism and ophthalmopathy. TCRdb ran MiXCR on the multiplex PCR reads and lists one entry per CDR3 protein. The sample includes some 200,000 distinct CDR3 sequences, over 15% of them seen just once. The specimen was blood. The receptors stem from a man over 45 with Graves' hyperthyroidism. The CDR3 runs from the conserved cysteine through the conserved F or W. A D gene is named only where the DNA matches it firmly. Only part of the rows carry a size: once, few, many, or a class if the clone is expanded.

cdr3_aa,cdr3_nt,clone_size,j_call,v_call,d_call
CASRRGANTGELFF,TGTGCCAGCCGTCGGGGGGCGAACACCGGGGAGCTGTTTTTT,NA,TRBJ2-2,TRBV12-3/TRBV12-4,TRBD2
CASMGPRGPNSPLHF,TGTGCCAGCATGGGCCCGCGGGGGCCTAATTCACCCCTCCACTTT,many,TRBJ1-6,TRBV6-1,NA
CASSPDRDGHHEQYF,TGTGCCAGCAGTCCCGACAGGGATGGTCACCACGAGCAGTACTTC,many,TRBJ2-7,TRBV28,TRBD1
CASSLQGTGDGYTF,TGCGCCAGCAGCTTGCAAGGGACAGGGGATGGCTACACCTTC,NA,TRBJ1-2,TRBV5-1,TRBD1
CAISESPGSTDTQYF,TGTGCCATCAGTGAGTCGCCAGGGAGCACAGATACGCAGTATTTT,few,TRBJ2-3,TRBV10-3,NA
CASSFSGWEQFF,TGTGCCAGCAGCTTCTCGGGCTGGGAGCAGTTCTTC,few,TRBJ2-1,TRBV7-9,NA
CASSTDRPGGGYTF,TGTGCCAGTAGTACGGACAGGCCTGGAGGTGGCTACACCTTC,NA,TRBJ1-2,TRBV19,TRBD1
CASSRRDNEQFF,TGTGCCAGCAGTCGCAGGGACAATGAGCAGTTCTTC,many,TRBJ2-1,TRBV11-3,NA
CASSEAGAGVQETQYF,TGTGCCAGCAGCGAAGCGGGGGCGGGTGTCCAAGAGACCCAGTACTTC,many,TRBJ2-5,TRBV6-1,TRBD2
CSAPGGRGLEQYF,TGCAGTGCCCCGGGGGGCAGGGGGCTCGAGCAGTACTTC,few,TRBJ2-7,TRBV20-1,NA
CASSVRGINSPLHF,TGTGCCAGCAGTGTGCGGGGAATAAATTCACCCCTCCACTTT,few,TRBJ1-6,TRBV6-1,NA
CATRLGLAGTYNEQFF,TGTGCCACCCGGCTGGGACTAGCGGGAACCTACAATGAGCAGTTCTTC,many,TRBJ2-1,TRBV6-1,TRBD2
CASSRGADSVIYEQYF,TGTGCCAGCAGCCGGGGCGCGGACAGCGTAATTTACGAGCAGTACTTC,NA,TRBJ2-7,TRBV11-3,NA
CASSVDWATGELFF,TGTGCCAGCAGCGTAGATTGGGCCACCGGGGAGCTGTTTTTT,few,TRBJ2-2,TRBV9,NA
CSARAHSPSGSGTDTQYF,TGCAGTGCTAGGGCCCACTCTCCCAGCGGGTCTGGCACAGATACGCAGTATTTT,many,TRBJ2-3,TRBV20-1,NA
CASGLTPIRPDTQYF,TGTGCTAGTGGTTTGACTCCGATCCGTCCAGATACGCAGTATTTT,once,TRBJ2-3,TRBV12-5,NA
CASGPDGTTNEKLFF,TGCGCCAGCGGCCCGGACGGAACAACTAATGAAAAACTGTTTTTT,many,TRBJ1-4,TRBV5-1,NA
CACPNERSGELFF,TGTGCCTGCCCGAACGAGCGTTCCGGGGAGCTGTTTTTT,many,TRBJ2-2,TRBV30,NA
CSASPVGDSYEQYF,TGCAGTGCTAGCCCAGTTGGGGATTCCTACGAGCAGTACTTC,many,TRBJ2-7,TRBV20-1,NA
CSVRTLGETQYF,TGCAGCGTCCGGACTTTAGGAGAGACCCAGTACTTC,NA,TRBJ2-5,TRBV29-1,NA
CASREPGQGAPRSQYF,TGTGCCAGCAGAGAGCCCGGACAGGGGGCCCCACGCTCCCAGTACTTC,NA,TRBJ2-5,TRBV6-2/TRBV6-3,TRBD1
CSVERPGGIGDIQYF,TGCAGCGTTGAACGGCCAGGGGGTATCGGGGACATTCAGTACTTC,many,TRBJ2-4,TRBV29-1,TRBD1
CASSPGQEKLFF,TGTGCCAGCAGCCCTGGACAGGAAAAACTGTTTTTT,few,TRBJ1-4,TRBV7-9,NA
CASSLGPTGDYEQYF,TGTGCCAGCAGCTTGGGGCCGACAGGGGACTACGAGCAGTACTTC,NA,TRBJ2-7,TRBV5-5,TRBD1
CASSQDRRGGSYNEQFF,TGCGCCAGCAGCCAAGATCGAAGGGGAGGGAGTTACAATGAGCAGTTCTTC,few,TRBJ2-1,TRBV4-3,TRBD2
CASSSGTGSVYEQYF,TGTGCCAGCAGCTCCGGGACAGGGAGCGTGTACGAGCAGTACTTC,few,TRBJ2-7,TRBV7-9,TRBD1
CASSIITDTQYF,TGTGCCAGCAGTATAATCACAGATACGCAGTATTTT,many,TRBJ2-3,TRBV28,NA
CASSIMNTEAFF,TGTGCCAGCAGCATAATGAACACTGAAGCTTTCTTT,many,TRBJ1-1,TRBV11-3,NA
CASSSQGNEQFF,TGCGCCAGCAGCTCACAGGGAAATGAGCAGTTCTTC,many,TRBJ2-1,TRBV5-1,NA
CASSTSLFSETQYF,TGTGCCAGCAGTACTAGCCTGTTTTCGGAGACCCAGTACTTC,many,TRBJ2-5,TRBV6-1,NA
CSAREFTATSEKLFF,TGCAGTGCTAGAGAGTTTACCGCCACAAGTGAAAAACTGTTTTTT,few,TRBJ1-4,TRBV20-1,NA
CAISEFTSGWETQYF,TGTGCCATCAGTGAGTTCACTAGCGGGTGGGAGACCCAGTACTTC,many,TRBJ2-5,TRBV10-3,TRBD2
CASSLGGGSDNEQFF,TGTGCCAGCAGCTTAGGAGGTGGGAGTGACAATGAGCAGTTCTTC,many,TRBJ2-1,TRBV11-3,NA
CASSLGVDNEQFF,TGTGCTAGCAGCTTAGGGGTAGACAATGAGCAGTTCTTC,NA,TRBJ2-1,TRBV7-7,NA
CSARKWEAGTDTQYF,TGCAGTGCTAGAAAATGGGAGGCAGGCACAGATACGCAGTATTTT,many,TRBJ2-3,TRBV20-1,NA
CASSETGPNTEAFF,TGTGCCAGCAGTGAGACAGGCCCGAACACTGAAGCTTTCTTT,NA,TRBJ1-1,TRBV25-1,NA
CASSSHGTAGAGELFF,TGTGCCAGCAGTTCCCACGGGACGGCGGGGGCCGGGGAGCTGTTTTTT,few,TRBJ2-2,TRBV6-2/TRBV6-3,TRBD2
CASNGGGEVTEAFF,TGCGCCAGCAACGGGGGCGGGGAGGTCACTGAAGCTTTCTTT,NA,TRBJ1-1,TRBV5-1,NA
CSGTSGSLNEQFF,TGCAGTGGGACTAGCGGGAGTCTAAATGAGCAGTTCTTC,NA,TRBJ2-1,TRBV20-1,TRBD2
CASSPRTGGTEAFF,TGTGCCAGCAGCCCCCGGACAGGAGGCACTGAAGCTTTCTTT,NA,TRBJ1-1,TRBV12-3/TRBV12-4,TRBD1
CASSLGHNVYEQFF,TGTGCCAGCAGCTTAGGACATAACGTGTATGAGCAGTTCTTC,many,TRBJ2-1,TRBV7-9,NA
CSARSLVNPGEQYF,TGCAGTGCTAGATCCCTAGTCAACCCAGGCGAGCAGTACTTC,NA,TRBJ2-7,TRBV20-1,NA
CASGHGGGDTGELFF,TGTGCTAGTGGTCACGGGGGGGGGGACACCGGGGAGCTGTTTTTT,NA,TRBJ2-2,TRBV12-5,TRBD2
CSARDQGLARDTQYF,TGCAGTGCTAGAGATCAGGGACTAGCGAGAGATACGCAGTATTTT,NA,TRBJ2-3,TRBV20-1,TRBD2
CASSWGWTGNNEQFF,TGTGCCAGCAGCTGGGGTTGGACTGGCAACAATGAGCAGTTCTTC,many,TRBJ2-1,TRBV5-6,NA
CASRPPSRKGGVYEQYF,TGTGCCAGCAGGCCACCTTCGAGAAAGGGGGGCGTCTACGAGCAGTACTTC,many,TRBJ2-7,TRBV11-2,NA
CASSLLGGRATDTQYF,TGTGCCAGCAGCTTACTGGGCGGGAGGGCAACAGATACGCAGTATTTT,many,TRBJ2-3,TRBV7-3,TRBD2
CASSPSRDQPQHF,TGTGCCAGCAGCCCGAGCCGGGATCAGCCCCAGCATTTT,many,TRBJ1-5,TRBV7-2,NA
CASRSVQGDTQYF,TGCGCCAGCAGATCTGTACAGGGCGATACGCAGTATTTT,NA,TRBJ2-3,TRBV5-1,NA
CASSLVGTPYGYTF,TGTGCCAGCAGCTTGGTAGGGACACCTTATGGCTACACCTTC,NA,TRBJ1-2,TRBV5-4,NA
CAIRRGYNEQFF,TGTGCCATCCGAAGGGGGTACAATGAGCAGTTCTTC,many,TRBJ2-1,TRBV28,NA
CASSLRGEGRNTEAFF,TGTGCCAGCTCACTCAGGGGTGAGGGCCGGAACACTGAAGCTTTCTTT,many,TRBJ1-1,TRBV18,NA
CASRMGGNSLSYNEQFF,TGTGCCAGCAGAATGGGGGGCAACTCACTCTCCTACAATGAGCAGTTCTTC,many,TRBJ2-1,TRBV3-1,NA
CASSLGLLAGVGDEQFF,TGTGCCAGCAGCTTAGGGCTCCTAGCGGGAGTCGGGGATGAGCAGTTCTTC,many,TRBJ2-1,TRBV11-2,TRBD2